The rows below give T cell receptor beta chains drawn from one sample of a study of T cells after yellow fever vaccination. One entry per CDR3 protein, called by TCRdb with MiXCR from the 5' RACE reads. The table has about 400,000 distinct CDR3 sequences, 11% seen once. The sequences come from PBMCs, collected on the day of the first yellow fever vaccination. All receptors come from a young man who received the YFV17D yellow fever vaccine. Both conserved end residues are trimmed from each CDR3.

CDR3 protein | J gene | V gene
ASTWKGGLTAEKLF | TRBJ1-4 | TRBV6-1
ASSAPEGHEQY | TRBJ2-7 | TRBV5-5
ASSRVPLAKNIQY | TRBJ2-4 | TRBV7-9
ASAPPGPTRQGYGYT | TRBJ1-2 | TRBV12-5
ASQSPEVTGGGETQY | TRBJ2-5 | TRBV28
ASSLTGNNSPLH | TRBJ1-6 | TRBV7-2
ASSHDQGPQY | TRBJ2-3 | TRBV4-1
ASSLGSPGQETQY | TRBJ2-5 | TRBV11-2
ATSRDSGAGGF | TRBJ1-4 | TRBV15
SVKTRPDIDTQY | TRBJ2-3 | TRBV29-1
AISGGASSYNEQF | TRBJ2-1 | TRBV10-3
ASSLTLKEPQH | TRBJ1-5 | TRBV7-8
ASSSLIKVAKNIQY | TRBJ2-4 | TRBV27
ATSTRLRSNQPQH | TRBJ1-5 | TRBV15
AIRDRGLWGSNYGYT | TRBJ1-2 | TRBV5-4
ASSNTGPQDTQY | TRBJ2-3 | TRBV18
ASSPGGALDYEQY | TRBJ2-7 | TRBV5-1
ASLRGQGGSGNQPQH | TRBJ1-5 | TRBV21-1
SARDPRSYNEQF | TRBJ2-1 | TRBV20-1
ASSGLANTGELF | TRBJ2-2 | TRBV2
ASSLSLTRDRGNEQF | TRBJ2-1 | TRBV7-9
ASRRAGSNQPQH | TRBJ1-5 | TRBV27
ASISASYTGELF | TRBJ2-2 | TRBV7-9
ATSGETGGASPLH | TRBJ1-6 | TRBV15
ASSQEGAPGSLTDTQY | TRBJ2-3 | TRBV4-1
ASTPRGSDPTDTQY | TRBJ2-3 | TRBV4-1
ATSPGGWTQY | TRBJ2-5 | TRBV24-1
ASSLASLAGGIPDTQY | TRBJ2-3 | TRBV5-1
ASSYRGAGELF | TRBJ2-2 | TRBV7-6
ASSKSGTYSNQPQH | TRBJ1-5 | TRBV12-3/TRBV12-4
ASTRSRGHEQY | TRBJ2-7 | TRBV5-1
SAPRAGGPDNEQF | TRBJ2-1 | TRBV20-1
ASSLYRGGESPLH | TRBJ1-6 | TRBV19
ASSIRQRSNYGYT | TRBJ1-2 | TRBV7-2
ASSLALRRNTGELF | TRBJ2-2 | TRBV5-1
ASRLGNTEAF | TRBJ1-1 | TRBV12-3/TRBV12-4
ASRLVRTGVTQPQH | TRBJ1-5 | TRBV12-3/TRBV12-4
ASSYQPGQGSEQY | TRBJ2-7 | TRBV7-9
ASRKGDRNYGYT | TRBJ1-2 | TRBV6-2/TRBV6-3
ASSLWGDSKNIQY | TRBJ2-4 | TRBV28
ASSSTRGGQETQY | TRBJ2-5 | TRBV5-1
SVVEGLVSYT | TRBJ1-2 | TRBV29-1
ASSQDRDRVLGVAGNEQF | TRBJ2-1 | TRBV4-2
ASSLDVNYNEQF | TRBJ2-1 | TRBV7-2
ASRASAGGPGEQF | TRBJ2-1 | TRBV6-2/TRBV6-3
ATGTGGAQH | TRBJ1-5 | TRBV10-3
SAGEGSRPDTQY | TRBJ2-3 | TRBV20-1
ASSGLAGGVGTQY | TRBJ2-3 | TRBV19
ATTLNTDTGELF | TRBJ2-2 | TRBV15
ASSLEGPDTGELF | TRBJ2-2 | TRBV7-9
ASSLDKTTDTQY | TRBJ2-3 | TRBV5-1
ASTLLAGGPRSTGELF | TRBJ2-2 | TRBV6-1
ASSGGRTGGGQPQH | TRBJ1-5 | TRBV18
SARDHRGRLGGD | TRBJ2-4 | TRBV20-1